The clone carrying this TCR beta chain occurred a few times. Its antigen remains unknown. The data belong to a study of blood T cells in healthy people across ages. Study results and limitations: PBMCs went unsorted, and a conclusive naive versus antigen-experienced comparison was therefore prevented. Strongly correlated with naive T cell percentage was TCR beta diversity. Both naive CD4+ cell counts and diversity were greater in long-lived donors than in aged donors.

With a J-beta primer mix and a sample-barcoded 5' primer, a second PCR ran about 7 to 12 cycles. TCRdb re-analysed the 5' RACE reads in MiXCR, keeping a single row per CDR3 protein. The sample includes more than 800,000 distinct CDR3 sequences, 45% of them seen just once. Each donor was a healthy Caucasian individual from Russia, aged roughly 6 to 90. The CDR3 consists of 13 residues. V gave up 11 bases and J gave up 5 bases, with 15 bases separating them. CDR1 SNHLY and CDR2 FYNNEI come from the germline V gene. The TCR was taken from a woman aged 55-70 years in good health. J is TRBJ1-4 and V is TRBV2, with D possibly TRBD1 on 5 matching bases. The sequenced sample consisted of blood. The CDR3 loop reads CASSGGSNEKLFF. CDR3 nucleotide sequence: TGTGCCTCCTCGGGGGGGTCCAATGAAAAACTGTTTTTT.